Below are 7 T cell receptor beta chains sequenced from a single sample in a study of cytomegalovirus exposure and HLA in healthy donors. Vbeta (60) and Jbeta (13) primers were used in the PCR. The table came from immunoSEQ multiplex PCR; TCRdb's copy has only in-frame clones and leaves some out. The data contain approximately 70,000 clones, about 71% of them singletons. Sequencing used PBMCs. These receptors all come from a man aged 60-69 years in good health and CMV-seropositive.

V gene TRBV6-1 combines with J gene TRBJ2-2; 8 bases map to TRBD1. The germline CDR1 and CDR2 sequences are MNHNS and SASEGT. The V segment lost 6 bases and the J segment 2 bases; nucleotides outside the gene matches: 5. The CDR3 runs to 15 residues. DNA of the CDR3: TGTGCCAGCAGCCGAGGACAGGGAAACACCGGGGAGCTGTTTTTT. It encodes CASSRGQGNTGELFF.

This clone was recorded only once. The rearrangement links TRBV14 to TRBJ2-2; 7 nucleotides match TRBD2. J lost 4 bases, V lost 7 bases, and 6 bases had no gene match. From germline, CDR1 is SGHDN and CDR2 FVKESK. The CDR3 is 14 amino acids. The CDR3 protein is CASKRGGSTGELFF. CDR3 sequence (DNA): TGTGCCAGCAAACGGGGAGGGAGCACCGGGGAGCTGTTTTTT.

The chain is built from TRBV27 and TRBJ1-2, with a tentative D call TRBD1 (6 bases). Trimming removed 6 bases at V and 5 bases at J, with 13 bases between. Germline V gene sequence: CDR1 MNHEY, CDR2 SMNVEV (reference sequence). The CDR3 totals 13 residues. The CDR3 nucleotides read TGTGCCAGCAGGAGGGACATTCGTTATGGCTACACCTTC. Amino acid sequence: CASRRDIRYGYTF.

This clone was observed once. V gene TRBV5-4 combines with J gene TRBJ2-2; 7 nucleotides agree with TRBD1. Germline CDR1 SGHNT, CDR2 YYREEE (reference sequence). CDR3 length: 13 amino acids. V was clipped by 0 bases and J by 7 bases; unmatched bases: 0. The CDR3 DNA sequence: TGTGCCAGCAGCTTGGACAGGGGCGGGGAGCTGTTTTTT. Translating gives CASSLDRGGELFF.

The V gene is TRBV19, the J gene TRBJ2-1, with D possibly TRBD1 on 5 matching bases. The CDR3 covers 13 residues. V was trimmed by 7 bases and J by 6 bases, leaving 13 bases between them. Germline V gives CDR1 LNHDA, CDR2 SQIVND (reference sequence). The CDR3 nucleotides read TGTGCCAGTACTCCGACAGAGAGCAATGAGCAGTTCTTC. Its protein is CASTPTESNEQFF. Full variable domain (outside the CDR3, taken from reference TRBV19 and TRBJ2-1): DGGITQSPKYLFRKEGQNVTLSCEQNLNHDAMYWYRQDPGQGLRLIYYSQIVNDFQKGDIAEGYSVSREKKESFPLTVTSAQKNPTAFYLCASTPTESNEQFFGPGTRLTVL.

This chain connects TRBV2 to TRBJ2-5; D unclear. TRBJ2-7 matches the DNA end more closely, so the J call is doubtful. The CDR3 contains 13 residues. CDR1 SNHLY and CDR2 FYNNEI come from the germline V gene. The CDR3 nucleotides read TGTGCCAGCATGGCCAACAGATATTACGAGCAGTACTTC. It encodes CASMANRYYEQYF.

In DNA form, the CDR3 reads TGTGCCAGCAGCGTAGGGAACGGGGAGACCCAGTACTTC. It is translated as CASSVGNGETQYF. The chain couples TRBV9 to TRBJ2-5; D unclear. V was clipped by 0 bases and J by 5 bases, with 8 bases between them. Germline V gene lookup returns CDR1 SGDLS and CDR2 YYNGEE. The CDR3 is made up of 13 amino acids.